Detailed here is one TCR beta chain. Its binding antigen is unknown. The record has no base qualities; no much larger clone is one base away. The data belong to a study of cytomegalovirus exposure and HLA in healthy donors (dated by TCRdb to about 2017). About the study as a whole: According to an earlier analysis of 587 of the donors, roughly 180 million T cells yielded 117 million unique TCR beta sequences and about 300 Gb of sequence data. To predict cytomegalovirus infection status, the study brought together high-throughput TCR immunosequencing, statistical association of individual TCRs with disease status, and machine learning. A later analysis re-examined previously published TCR beta repertoires from roughly 720 donors and added high-resolution HLA genotyping to investigate patterns of TCR occurrence. Every repertoire in the discovery cohort had been generated on one and the same sequencing platform. Typing coverage varied by locus: roughly 629-640 donors for A, B, C, DRB1 and DQB1; more than 500 for DQA1; nearly 610 for DPA1; under 490 for DPB1. Of the roughly 390 genotyped donors, roughly 80% fell in the genetic ancestry cluster associated with self-reported Caucasian donors. A later genetic analysis used genome-wide SNP genotypes for about 60% of the roughly 670 donors, treating that subset as a discovery cohort. Approximately 300 gigabases of sequencing data and around 85 million unique TCR sequences made up an early release that covered some 640 HLA-typed donors. The study aimed to test whether cataloging public T cell receptors could reveal signatures of past pathogen exposure. Roughly 5 DR-DQ haplotypes were handled as single units for association and clustering because linkage in the cohort was strong. Class I and class II HLA loci were covered by the typing at four-digit resolution. Donor age, sex, ethnicity and CMV serostatus were compiled alongside the repertoire data. An earlier analysis of approximately 640 of the donors applied high-throughput TCR beta sequencing to assess whether each TCR beta V gene segment acted as functional or pseudogenic. Along with the 666-subject first cohort, a separate validation cohort of some 130 different subjects was used. In the later analysis, no new phenotypic data were used to find candidate immune exposures; instead, reliance was placed on TCR beta sequences and their occurrence across donors. On average, roughly 240,000 unique TCR beta nucleotide sequences were sequenced per donor among 398 genotyped donors of the cohort, with 15% to 20% of those sequences being non-productive. The T cell repertoires of under 750 subjects were profiled by immunosequencing and related to cytomegalovirus serostatus. Results the study describes overall, beyond this receptor: Compared with equally common non-associated chains, HLA-associated TCR beta chains in a later analysis were more clonally expanded and had lower generation probabilities. Some IMGT-functional V segments, including TRBV6-2 and TRBV6-3, could not be told apart with the 87-base-pair reads, so those segments were excluded. A further reported finding was that TCR beta sequences accurately predicted the HLA-A and HLA-B alleles for most subjects in the first cohort. Sequencing depth was assumed to be roughly uniform across donors in the presence/absence analyses, though that assumption may not hold. Cytomegalovirus status was reported to be diagnosed by the classifier with high specificity and sensitivity in both the original and validation cohorts. A few of the identified cytomegalovirus-associated TCR beta chains were confirmed in vitro to be specific for cytomegalovirus antigens. For the cohort, immune exposure information was limited to CMV serostatus. Broadly in line with IMGT annotations, most TCR beta V segments showed up in productive rearrangements about 90% or about 30% of the time in an earlier analysis of 450 to 600 of the donors. A cluster of highly shared sequence variants was judged likely to be a technical artifact of the sequencing pipeline. In a later analysis, the rate of TCR association differed among HLA loci, with DRB1 alleles having the most associated TCRs and HLA-C alleles having the fewest. In the study, 164 TCR beta chains were listed as associated with cytomegalovirus. V-gene and J-gene trimming of TCR beta chains was associated with a missense DCLRE1C variant in a later genetic analysis, and the association was replicated in an independent cohort. Specific HLA alleles were associated with about 17,000 TCR beta sequences at a false discovery rate of 0.05 in a later analysis. Because counts were too low, seventeen rarely observed V segments, including chromosome 9 orphons, were excluded from the earlier analysis of several hundred of the donors. Assigning TCR associations to individual alleles was difficult when HLA alleles, especially DR and DQ, strongly co-occurred. This cohort had only TCR beta chains sequenced, and the lack of alpha or paired-chain data limited which features could be detected. According to the authors, the approach could potentially be generalized to other disease states and immunological phenotypes. According to a later analysis, parvovirus B19, influenza, CMV and Epstein-Barr virus appeared linked to several top co-occurrence clusters. A later genetic analysis reported fewer N-insertions in productive TCRs among donors in an Asian-associated ancestry cluster than the roughly 620-donor mean. Most TCR sequences were seen in very few donors, while some public TCRs were found in many individuals. Because some donors lacked HLA typing at each locus, the association tests relied only on the typed subset. A later analysis found that most CMV-associated TCR beta chains appeared HLA-restricted, with HLA associations seemingly driven largely by CMV exposure. Linkage disequilibrium might explain the correlated functional status among segregating V segments, but an unknown experimental factor could not be ruled out.

The CDR3 spans 14 residues, from the cysteine through the phenylalanine. The CDR3 DNA has 42 bases and is translated from base 1. V drops 4 bases and J drops 0 bases, leaving 7 bases in between. The germline V gene provides CDR1 MGHDK and CDR2 SYGVNS. The method behind the library was the immunoSEQ multiplex PCR assay. For the multiplex PCR, a mixture combining 60 forward primers for TCR Vbeta segments and 13 reverse primers for TCR Jbeta segments was used. Amplification of the CDR3 region of rearranged TCR beta genes was performed with a multiplex PCR assay on genomic DNA. The amplified TCR beta libraries were sequenced on the Illumina HiSeq System as 87-base-pair reads. The paper's processing steps were these. In a later analysis, some 80 million unique TCR beta chains were counted across the roughly 670 repertoires, and around 10 million of these chains were shared by at least two donors. To remove PCR and sequencing errors, raw reads were error-corrected and collapsed into unique sequences using a nearest-neighbor algorithm that merged closely related sequences. Alignment of CDR3 sequences to IMGT reference sequences was used to assign V, D and J gene segments. For a sequence to be retained, a match of at least six nucleotides to both a V gene segment and a J gene segment was required. A rearrangement was called productive if the CDR3 had no stop codons and remained in frame with V and J, and every other rearrangement was called non-productive. Following IMGT convention, CDR3 was defined as the stretch from the second conserved V-encoded cysteine to the conserved J-encoded phenylalanine. The earlier analysis of about 500 of the donors excluded sequences that lacked an unambiguous match to a single V gene segment. An earlier analysis of fewer than 750 of the donors classified V segments as functional when productive rearrangements were above 56.7% and as segregating when the standard deviation between donors was above 5%. A statistical classification framework was built for diagnosing cytomegalovirus status from the catalog of TCR beta chain sequences. V and J gene assignment, in a later analysis, came from comparing TCR nucleotide sequences with IMGT/GENE-DB human TR gene sequences. Using the TCRdist pipeline, a later analysis assigned CDR3 sequences along with most-parsimonious VDJ recombination scenarios. In a later analysis, every TCR beta chain was defined by the combination of its CDR3 amino acid sequence and its V-gene family, and reads without a unique V-gene family were dropped. In a later analysis, a few hundred highly shared, low-generation-probability nucleotide sequences were removed to address suspected cross-contamination and a sequencing artifact. In a later analysis, a clonal expansion index was calculated for each public chain from normalized within-repertoire ranks of inferred template counts. In a later analysis, generation probabilities were computed with a VDJ recombination model fitted to out-of-frame rearrangements, and the resulting probabilities were checked against IGoR. In a later analysis, TCR-TCR, TCR-HLA and TCR-CMV co-occurrence was scored with hypergeometric tests, and a repertoire-size bias correction was applied to TCR pairs. In a later analysis, false discovery rates were estimated by permuting HLA or CMV assignments 20 times. In a later analysis, co-occurring TCRs were grouped using DBSCAN, with TCRdist sequence similarity added in when clustering inside HLA-allele-positive subsets. Repertoires with fewer than 30,000 or more than 120,000 public chains were left out of co-occurrence clustering, as were about five repertoires with anomalous nucleotide sharing. Not all clones reach the TCRdb copy of this immuneACCESS table, which keeps in-frame sequences only. Checked studies attribute under half of the gap to unresolved V genes and leave the rest unexplained. V and J calls and clone size are those listed in that table; D and trimming were worked out from the DNA. The sample records around 100,000 clones, 60% to 80% of which are singletons. The top ten constitute around 17% of the sample.

The cohort consisted of some 670 healthy bone marrow donors. Cohort members were all nominally healthy when sampled, although unrecorded immune exposures were likely present. The donor was CMV seropositive and was included in the group of 250 to 300 seropositive cohort members. Every donor gave a peripheral blood sample, and the peripheral blood mononuclear cells from that sample were used for TCR beta sequencing. The Qiagen DNeasy Blood Extraction Kit was used to extract genomic DNA from the blood cell samples. The rearrangement joined TRBV25-1 to TRBJ1-5; too little of a D gene remains to name it. This sequence originates from a woman aged 60-75 years in good health and CMV-seropositive. Sequenced sample: PBMCs. The CDR3 protein: CASSGAYSNQPQHF. The nucleotide sequence reads as follows: TGTGCCAGCAGTGGAGCATATAGCAATCAGCCCCAGCATTTT.